The T cell receptor beta chain described here comes from a study of T cells in Graves' hyperthyroidism and ophthalmopathy. Study-wide findings and caveats: Most thyroid clonotypes that were expanded above 0.001 also turned up in blood.

This clonotype was seen a handful of times. Its antigen is not known. Newly diagnosed hyperthyroidism patients aged 18 to 65 years had disease lasting under 2 months. Together with thyroid ultrasound, orbital computed tomography, serum thyroxine and TRAb, clinical symptoms were used for diagnoses. Template material for amplifying TCR beta CDR3 regions consisted of RNA transcripts. The HTBI primer set served for first-round RT-PCR of the TCR CDR3. One entry per CDR3 protein, called by TCRdb with MiXCR from the multiplex PCR reads. Of more than 300,000 distinct CDR3 sequences listed, more than 11% are singletons. The CDR3 covers 15 residues. Trimming took 6 bases from V and 3 from J; bases not matched to a gene: 8. Germline CDR1 MNHEY, CDR2 SVGEGT.

Sequenced sample: blood. The clonotype was recovered from a woman younger than 45 with Graves' hyperthyroidism. This sequence joins TRBV6-2 or TRBV6-3 and TRBJ2-3; 8 bases line up with TRBD2. CDR3 coding DNA: TGTGCCAGCAGAGACGGACGGGAGGGGACAGATACGCAGTATTTT. Protein product: CASRDGREGTDTQYF.